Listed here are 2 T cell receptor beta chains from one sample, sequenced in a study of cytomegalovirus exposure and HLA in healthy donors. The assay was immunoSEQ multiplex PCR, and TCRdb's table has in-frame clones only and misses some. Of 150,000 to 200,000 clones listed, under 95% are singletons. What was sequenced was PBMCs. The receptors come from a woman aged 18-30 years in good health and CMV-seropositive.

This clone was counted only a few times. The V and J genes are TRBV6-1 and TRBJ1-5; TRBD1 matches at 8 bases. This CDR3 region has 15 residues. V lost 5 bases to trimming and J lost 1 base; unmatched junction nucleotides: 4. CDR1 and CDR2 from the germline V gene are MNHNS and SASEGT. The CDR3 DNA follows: TGTGCCAGCAGTCCCCAGGGGGCGAGCAATCAGCCCCAGCATTTT. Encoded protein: CASSPQGASNQPQHF.

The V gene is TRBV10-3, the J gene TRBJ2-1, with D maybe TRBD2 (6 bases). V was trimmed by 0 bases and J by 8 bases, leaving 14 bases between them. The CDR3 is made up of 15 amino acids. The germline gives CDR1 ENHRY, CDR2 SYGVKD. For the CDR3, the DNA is TGTGCCATCAGTGAGTCCCCGCTTGTAGCGGATGAGCAGTTCTTC. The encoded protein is CAISESPLVADEQFF.